This T cell receptor beta chain was observed in a study of blood T cell repertoires in COVID-19. Across the whole study: There were acute and convalescent COVID-19 samples, and they came from the United States, Italy and Spain. PBMCs, B-cell-depleted T cells, or T cells provided the cDNA or gDNA that made up the material.

Authors' processing steps: Amplification of reference gene primers provided the estimated nucleated cell counts. Profiling relied on immunoSEQ multiplex PCR, and the TCRdb table lists in-frame clones only, not all of them. Clone size and the V and J calls come from that table; the DNA yielded D and trimming. Of 80,000 to 90,000 clones detected, over 80% appear once; the ten largest clones hold more than 2%. The CDR3 consists of 17 residues. The V and J ends lost 8 bases and 0 bases respectively, with 20 bases between them. The V gene's germline CDR1 is SNHLY and CDR2 FYNNEI. There are a few counts of this clone.

The specimen sequenced was peripheral blood. The source is a woman aged 70-85 years with acute or convalescent COVID-19. The chain combines TRBV2 with TRBJ2-1; TRBD1 might be the D (6 bases). The CDR3 spells CASGRGLGGSSYNEQFF. The CDR3 coding sequence is TGTGCCAGCGGCCGGGGATTAGGGGGAAGCTCCTACAATGAGCAGTTCTTC. Complete variable domain (other parts from reference TRBV2 and TRBJ2-1): EPEVTQTPSHQVTQMGQEVILRCVPISNHLYFYWYRQILGQKVEFLVSFYNNEISEKSEIFDDQFSVERPDGSNFTLKIRSTKLEDSAMYFCASGRGLGGSSYNEQFFGPGTRLTVL.